The entry below describes one T cell receptor beta chain. Its antigen is undetermined. CDR1 is SGHAT and CDR2 is FQNNGV in the germline V gene. Trimming took 5 bases from V and 2 from J, leaving 13 bases between them. The CDR3 length is 14 residues. The PCR was carried out with 60 Vbeta primers and 13 Jbeta primers. Repertoires were generated with immunoSEQ multiplex PCR, while TCRdb's copy carries only in-frame clones and drops some. This table holds about 150,000 clones, roughly 72% found once. The sample is drawn from a study of cytomegalovirus exposure and HLA in healthy donors. Study-level background: HLA-typed donors were the source of 90 million or so unique TCRs, which an early data release held. Points from the study as a whole: Cytomegalovirus-associated TCR beta chains were listed, numbering some 180. A later analysis linked a missense variant in DCLRE1C to the trimming of TCR beta V and J genes.

The source of this sequence is a man aged 40-50 years in good health and CMV-seronegative. The rearrangement joins TRBV11-2 to TRBJ2-7, with D possibly TRBD1 on 5 matching bases. Source material: PBMCs. The CDR3 here is CASSARGLAYEQYF. In nucleotides, the CDR3 is TGTGCCAGCAGCGCAAGGGGCTTAGCCTACGAGCAGTACTTC. Looking up the rest from reference TRBV11-2 and TRBJ2-7 gives the full variable domain: EAGVAQSPRYKIIEKRQSVAFWCNPISGHATLYWYQQILGQGPKLLIQFQNNGVVDDSQLPKDRFSAERLKGVDSTLKIQPAKLEDSAVYLCASSARGLAYEQYFGPGTRLTVT.